This record concerns one T cell receptor beta chain sequence. The V gene end was trimmed by 3 bases and the J gene end by 5 bases; junction bases not matched to a gene: 8. The V gene's germline CDR1 is LNHNV and CDR2 YYDKDF (reference sequence). This CDR3 has 16 amino acids. The data stem from a study of CD8+CD57+ T cells in acquired aplastic anemia. Genomic DNA provided the template from which TCR beta VDJ and CDR3 profiles were obtained. One entry per CDR3 protein results from TCRdb running MiXCR on the reads. The sample lists about 200,000 distinct CDR3 sequences; about 62% were seen once. Individuals selected for sequencing had exhibited CD8+CD57+ cell expansion on flow cytometry.

Material: sorted CD4+, CD8+, or CD8+CD57+ T cells (not recorded which) from PBMCs. The clonotype comes from a human donor with aplastic anemia. The chain employs TRBV15 and TRBJ2-1; TRBD1 matches at 9 bases. CDR3 protein: CATSSTTGGAHNEQFF. The DNA for the CDR3 is TGTGCCACCAGCAGCACTACAGGGGGCGCGCACAATGAGCAGTTCTTC.